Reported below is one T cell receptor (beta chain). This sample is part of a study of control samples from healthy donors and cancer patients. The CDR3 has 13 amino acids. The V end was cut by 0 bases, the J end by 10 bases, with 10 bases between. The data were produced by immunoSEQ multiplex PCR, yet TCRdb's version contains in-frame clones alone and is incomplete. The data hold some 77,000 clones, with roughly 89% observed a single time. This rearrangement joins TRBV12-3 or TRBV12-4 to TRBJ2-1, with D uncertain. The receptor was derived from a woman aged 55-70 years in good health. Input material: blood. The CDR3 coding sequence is TGTGCCAGCAGTTTAGCGCGGTGGAGCGAGCAGTTCTTC. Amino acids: CASSLARWSEQFF.